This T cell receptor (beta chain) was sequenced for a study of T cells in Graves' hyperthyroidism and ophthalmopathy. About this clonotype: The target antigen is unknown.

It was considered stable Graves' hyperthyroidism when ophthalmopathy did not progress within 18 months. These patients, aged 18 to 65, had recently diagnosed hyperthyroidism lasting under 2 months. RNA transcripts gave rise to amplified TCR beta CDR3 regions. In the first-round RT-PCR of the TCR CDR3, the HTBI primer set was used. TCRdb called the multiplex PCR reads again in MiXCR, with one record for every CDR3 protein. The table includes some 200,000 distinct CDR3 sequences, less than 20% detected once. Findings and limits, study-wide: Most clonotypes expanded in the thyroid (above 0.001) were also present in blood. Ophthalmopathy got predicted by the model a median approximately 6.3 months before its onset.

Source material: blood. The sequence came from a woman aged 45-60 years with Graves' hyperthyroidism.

The CDR3: CASSFGHSNYYEQYF. The CDR3 region has the DNA TGTGCCAGCAGCTTCGGTCACAGTAATTACTACGAGCAGTACTTC. V is TRBV7-3 and J is TRBJ2-7; D unresolved. Germline CDR1 and CDR2: SGHTA and FQGTGA. Deletions cut 3 bases from V and 3 bases from J, with 15 bases between. This CDR3 region has 15 residues. Full variable domain (remainder filled in from reference TRBV7-3 and TRBJ2-7): GAGVSQTPSNKVTEKGKYVELRCDPISGHTALYWYRQSLGQGPEFLIYFQGTGAADDSGLPNDRFFAVRPEGSVSTLKIQRTERGDSAVYLCASSFGHSNYYEQYFGPGTRLTVT.